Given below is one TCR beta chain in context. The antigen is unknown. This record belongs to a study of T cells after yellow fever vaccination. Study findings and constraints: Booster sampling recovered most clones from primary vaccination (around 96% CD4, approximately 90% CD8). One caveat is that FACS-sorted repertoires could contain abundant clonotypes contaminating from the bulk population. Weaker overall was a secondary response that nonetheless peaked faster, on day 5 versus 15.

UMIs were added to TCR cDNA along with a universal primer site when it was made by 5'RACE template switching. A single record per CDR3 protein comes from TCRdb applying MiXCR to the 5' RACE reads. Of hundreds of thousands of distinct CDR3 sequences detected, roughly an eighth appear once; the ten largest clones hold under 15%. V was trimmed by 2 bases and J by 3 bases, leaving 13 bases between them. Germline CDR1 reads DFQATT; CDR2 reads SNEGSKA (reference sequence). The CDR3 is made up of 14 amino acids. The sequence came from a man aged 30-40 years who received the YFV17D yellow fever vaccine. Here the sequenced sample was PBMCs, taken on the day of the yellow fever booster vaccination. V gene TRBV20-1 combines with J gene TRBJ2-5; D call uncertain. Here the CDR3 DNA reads TGCAGTGCTAGACTACTACCTGCCAAAGAGACCCAGTACTTC. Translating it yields CSARLLPAKETQYF.